These 25 T cell receptor beta chains share one sample of origin, sequenced in a study of PD-1 blockade in classical Hodgkin lymphoma. The sample's time point: cycle 4 day 1 (C4D1), after around six weeks of nivolumab. Every single patient, without exception, relapsed after autologous stem cell transplantation, and brentuximab vedotin exposure varied. The table came from immunoSEQ multiplex PCR; TCRdb's copy has only in-frame clones and leaves some out. The sample comprises just under 65,000 clones, more than 80% of which are singletons, and around a tenth rests with the top ten. The material was peripheral blood mononuclear cells (PBMCs), obtained before the fourth cycle of nivolumab. Receptors were obtained from a human donor with classical Hodgkin lymphoma.

The V call is TRBV5-8, the J call TRBJ2-7; 8 bases map to TRBD1. This CDR3 is 17 amino acids long. CDR1 and CDR2 (germline): SGHTS, YDEGEE. The V segment lost 2 bases and the J segment 1 base; nucleotides outside the gene matches: 11. CDR3 bases: TGTGCCAGCAGCTTCTTCTCCAATCGGGACAGGTCCTACGAGCAGTACTTC. The encoded protein is CASSFFSNRDRSYEQYF. The whole variable domain, filled in from reference TRBV5-8 and TRBJ2-7, reads EAGVTQSPTHLIKTRGQQATLRCSPISGHTSVYWYQQALGLGLQFLLWYDEGEERNRGNFPPRFSGRQFPNYSSELNVNALELEDSALYLCASSFFSNRDRSYEQYFGPGTRLTVT.

This clone was seen only once. The chain links TRBV2 to TRBJ1-2; no clear D gene. The CDR3 contains 12 residues. Trimming took off 8 bases at V and 4 bases at J, with 11 bases between the two ends. Germline-derived CDR1 and CDR2 are SNHLY and FYNNEI. The CDR3, as DNA: TGTGCCAGCTCAGTTTCCGTCTATGGCTACACCTTC. Residues: CASSVSVYGYTF.

The chain couples TRBV2 to TRBJ2-3; 9 positions agree with TRBD1. Germline values: CDR1 SNHLY, CDR2 FYNNEI. This CDR3 contains 13 residues. The trim removed 5 bases at V and 6 bases at J, leaving 3 bases unmatched. The CDR3 DNA is TGTGCCAGCAGTAGACAGGGGGACGATACGCAGTATTTT. Translating it yields CASSRQGDDTQYF.

The chain combines TRBV5-4 with TRBJ2-3; 8 bases line up with TRBD2. The CDR3 spans 15 residues. With 3 bases clipped from V and 2 bases from J, the junction kept 5 bases outside the gene matches. The germline V gene has CDR1 SGHNT and CDR2 YYREEE (reference sequence). The CDR3 protein is CASSSREGSTDTQYF. The CDR3 DNA sequence: TGTGCCAGCAGCTCCCGGGAGGGTTCCACAGATACGCAGTATTTT.

J is TRBJ1-3 and V is TRBV7-2, with a weak D call TRBD1 (5 bases). This CDR3 has 15 residues. V was pared by 3 bases and J by 0 bases, with 9 bases between. Germline assignment: CDR1 SGHTA and CDR2 FQGNSA. CDR3 region: CASSFDRSSGNTIYF. The CDR3 DNA reads as TGTGCCAGCAGCTTCGACAGATCCTCTGGAAACACCATATATTTT.

This chain connects TRBV5-4 to TRBJ2-2, with D perhaps matching TRBD1 (6 bases). Germline V CDR1 and CDR2: SGHNT, YYREEE (reference sequence). The CDR3 has 16 amino acids. V gave up 3 bases and J gave up 3 bases, with 15 bases separating them. In DNA form, the CDR3 reads TGTGCCAGCAGCTCGAAGGTACAGGGTGACACCGGGGAGCTGTTTTTT. Its translation is CASSSKVQGDTGELFF.

The chain recombines TRBV9 with TRBJ2-3; 15 bases align to TRBD2. V shed 5 bases and J 11 bases; nucleotides not matched to a gene: 9. Germline CDR1 SGDLS, CDR2 YYNGEE. The length of the CDR3 is 15 residues. The CDR3 here is CASSKGLAGGQGQYF. DNA of the CDR3: TGTGCCAGCAGTAAAGGACTAGCGGGGGGGCAGGGGCAGTATTTT.

The gene calls are TRBV10-1 and TRBJ1-5; D possibly corresponds to TRBD1 (5 bases). The CDR3 runs to 13 residues. Germline lookup yields CDR1 WNHNN and CDR2 SYGVQD (reference sequence). V was pared by 3 bases and J by 7 bases, with 10 bases between. CDR3 residues: CASSDRGGQPQHF. CDR3 nucleotides: TGCGCCAGCAGTGATAGGGGTGGGCAGCCCCAGCATTTT.

The chain joins TRBV27 to TRBJ1-6; D remains unclear. V was shortened by 7 bases and J by 9 bases, with 13 bases between the two germline ends. The CDR3 consists of 13 residues. Per the germline V gene, CDR1 is MNHEY and CDR2 is SMNVEV (reference sequence). The CDR3: CASTSGQLSPLHF. Written as DNA, the CDR3 is TGTGCCAGCACCAGCGGGCAGCTTTCACCCCTCCACTTT.

V gene TRBV5-1 combines with J gene TRBJ1-1; D is uncertain. The CDR3 consists of 14 residues. V lost 3 bases and J 0 bases, leaving 9 bases between the germline ends. The germline V gene has CDR1 SGHRS and CDR2 YFSETQ. The CDR3 DNA reads TGCGCCAGCAGCTCCTCCGCGGTGAACACTGAAGCTTTCTTT. This sequence encodes CASSSSAVNTEAFF.

As concerns this clone: Sequence at one end of the junction differs from germline and may be a read error. The chain has TRBV7-9 and TRBJ2-2, with D perhaps TRBD2 (5 bases). The germline V gene has CDR1 SEHNR and CDR2 FQNEAQ (reference sequence). The CDR3 runs 9 residues. The CDR3 DNA reads as TGTGCCAGCAGCTTCGAGGGAGAATTT. It specifies CASSFEGEF.

This chain uses TRBV11-2 with TRBJ2-1; 11 bases match TRBD2. V shed 3 bases and J 7 bases; nucleotides not matched to a gene: 11. Germline CDR1 and CDR2: SGHAT and FQNNGV. The CDR3 length is 17 residues. CDR3 DNA: TGTGCCAGCAGCTTTTCCCTGCTAGCGGGGGGTAGGAATGAGCAGTTCTTC. Translation: CASSFSLLAGGRNEQFF.

The chain uses TRBV30 and TRBJ1-2, with D possibly matching TRBD1 (5 bases). The CDR3 is 9 residues long. Trimming removed 7 bases at V and 7 bases at J, with 7 bases between. In germline, CDR1 is GTSNPN, CDR2 SVGIG (reference sequence). CDR3 amino acids: CASGGGYTF. CDR3 bases: TGTGCCTCCGGGGGTGGCTACACCTTC.

This chain joins TRBV7-2 and TRBJ2-7; tentatively, D is TRBD1 (5 bases). The CDR3 sequence is 17 residues long. The germline V gene has CDR1 SGHTA and CDR2 FQGNSA. V lost 3 bases and J 4 bases, leaving 22 bases between the germline ends. In DNA form, the CDR3 reads TGTGCCAGCAGCTTGTGGCGACAGACGCCGTACATTTACGAGCAGTACTTC. Translation gives CASSLWRQTPYIYEQYF.

The chain is built from TRBV30 and TRBJ2-7; unclear D gene. Trimming shortened V by 0 bases and J by 0 bases, and 9 bases separated the two germline ends. The CDR3 has 14 residues. The germline V gene encodes CDR1 GTSNPN and CDR2 SVGIG (reference sequence). This CDR3 is CAWSVWTPSYEQYF. Written as DNA, the CDR3 is TGTGCCTGGAGTGTATGGACCCCCTCCTACGAGCAGTACTTC. The whole variable domain, filled in from reference TRBV30 and TRBJ2-7, reads SQTIHQWPATLVQPVGSPLSLECTVEGTSNPNLYWYRQAAGRGLQLLFYSVGIGQISSEVPQNLSASRPQDRQFILSSKKLLLSDSGFYLCAWSVWTPSYEQYFGPGTRLTVT.

The chain uses TRBV11-3 and TRBJ2-4; D may match TRBD1 or TRBD2 (5 bases each). Between the trimmed V and J ends, which lost 2 bases and 5 bases, there was a span of 7 bases. This CDR3 spans 13 amino acids. Per germline, CDR1 SGHNT and CDR2 YENEEA. CDR3 in DNA: TGTGCCAGCAGCTTAATGGGGGAAAACATTCAGTACTTC. It translates to CASSLMGENIQYF.

The V call is TRBV5-1, the J call TRBJ2-1; D call uncertain. The CDR3 runs 12 residues. V was clipped by 6 bases and J by 9 bases, with 13 bases between them. The germline gives CDR1 SGHRS, CDR2 YFSETQ. The CDR3 spells CASNRVDGEQFF. DNA of the CDR3: TGCGCCAGCAACCGGGTCGATGGTGAGCAGTTCTTC.

The V call is TRBV5-1, the J call TRBJ1-1; D is possibly TRBD1 (6 bases). CDR1 is SGHRS and CDR2 is YFSETQ in the germline V gene. Trimming took 4 bases from V and 0 from J, leaving 10 bases between them. This CDR3 has 14 amino acids. CDR3 in DNA: TGCGCCAGCAGCCCCACAGGGATGAACACTGAAGCTTTCTTT. It codes for CASSPTGMNTEAFF.

The chain links TRBV6-6 to TRBJ1-1; TRBD1 is a possible D gene (5 bases). The V and J ends lost 4 bases and 0 bases respectively, with 12 bases between them. The CDR3 sequence is 15 residues long. The germline V gene has CDR1 MNHNY and CDR2 SVGAGI (reference sequence). The CDR3 DNA is TGTGCCAGCAGTTTCGACAGTAACCTGAACACTGAAGCTTTCTTT. Translated, it gives CASSFDSNLNTEAFF.

This clone was observed a single time. As DNA, the CDR3 is TGTGCCAGCAGCCAAGAACGGGGTCCCACAGGGAGCTTTAGGAACACCATATATTTT. It encodes CASSQERGPTGSFRNTIYF. The chain carries TRBV14 and TRBJ1-3, with a possible D match to TRBD1 (6 bases). V lost 0 bases to trimming and J lost 7 bases, with 25 bases between them. This CDR3 has 19 residues. The germline V gene has CDR1 SGHDN and CDR2 FVKESK.

This chain uses TRBV5-6 with TRBJ2-5; D not resolved. Germline V gene lookup returns CDR1 SGHDT and CDR2 YYEEEE. This CDR3 has 14 residues. Trimming took 1 base from V and 2 from J, leaving 9 bases between them. The CDR3 here is CASSLMSEQETQYF. CDR3 in DNA: TGTGCCAGCAGCTTGATGAGTGAGCAAGAGACCCAGTACTTC.

V and J are TRBV10-2 and TRBJ2-5; D is uncertain. The germline V gene has CDR1 WSHSY and CDR2 SAAADI. With 2 bases removed from V and 9 bases from J, the gap between germline ends came to 7 bases. The CDR3 extends over 11 amino acids. CDR3 in amino acids: CASSERVAQYF. For the CDR3, the DNA is TGCGCCAGCAGTGAGAGAGTGGCCCAGTACTTC.

This sequence joins TRBV19 and TRBJ2-6; no clear D gene. The V and J ends lost 8 bases and 2 bases respectively, with 7 bases between them. The CDR3 has 13 amino acids. Germline CDR1 LNHDA, CDR2 SQIVND (reference sequence). The CDR3 region is CASWLAGANVLTF. The CDR3 DNA follows: TGTGCCAGTTGGTTAGCTGGGGCCAACGTCCTGACTTTC.

CDR3 sequence (DNA): TGTGCCAGCAGCGTGACCCCAATAGAGCTACGCGAGCAGTACTTC. Translating gives CASSVTPIELREQYF. The rearrangement uses TRBV9 and TRBJ2-7; D remains unclear. This CDR3 has 15 amino acids. CDR1 is SGDLS and CDR2 is YYNGEE in the germline V gene. Trimming removed 2 bases from V and 6 bases from J, with 18 bases in between.

This chain connects TRBV6-1 to TRBJ1-5; D uncertain. V was cut by 6 bases and J by 4 bases, with 13 bases left in between. This CDR3 contains 14 residues. Germline-derived CDR1 and CDR2 are MNHNS and SASEGT. The DNA of the CDR3 is TGTGCCAGCAGCCTTCCTGACTGGAATCAGCCCCAGCATTTT. Protein sequence: CASSLPDWNQPQHF.